This T cell receptor (beta chain) was identified in a study of shared clonotypes between healthy human individuals. Study-level background: For every donor, three CD4 naive, three CD4 memory, two CD8 naive and one CD8 memory plates were used.

Repertoires were generated with immunoSEQ multiplex PCR, while TCRdb's copy carries only in-frame clones and drops some. Counted here are under 1,100,000 clones, 75% to 85% occurring once; the ten biggest clones make up roughly 0.62%. Whole-study findings and limits: Generation of non-shared clonotypes was less probable than generation of clonotypes shared by all four donors. Rarefaction revealed incomplete sorted-subset sequencing despite large depth.

From CD4+ cells came CD45RA+ naive and CD45RA-negative memory subsets. Only a few counts were recorded for this clone. Its antigen is unidentified. This receptor was obtained from a man between 18 and 35 years old in good health. Some clones in this sample may be carry-over from other donors' samples. The specimen was memory CD4+ T cells from PBMCs. Subset denoted: CD45RA-negative fraction.

The CDR3 protein is CSGKGGGTDTQYF. CDR3 sequence (DNA): TGCAGCGGGAAAGGGGGGGGCACAGATACGCAGTATTTT. The chain uses TRBV29-1 and TRBJ2-3; possible D gene TRBD2, 7 bases. Germline V lookup: CDR1 SQVTM, CDR2 ANQGSEA. V lost 7 bases and J lost 1, with 12 bases in between. This CDR3 is built from 13 residues.